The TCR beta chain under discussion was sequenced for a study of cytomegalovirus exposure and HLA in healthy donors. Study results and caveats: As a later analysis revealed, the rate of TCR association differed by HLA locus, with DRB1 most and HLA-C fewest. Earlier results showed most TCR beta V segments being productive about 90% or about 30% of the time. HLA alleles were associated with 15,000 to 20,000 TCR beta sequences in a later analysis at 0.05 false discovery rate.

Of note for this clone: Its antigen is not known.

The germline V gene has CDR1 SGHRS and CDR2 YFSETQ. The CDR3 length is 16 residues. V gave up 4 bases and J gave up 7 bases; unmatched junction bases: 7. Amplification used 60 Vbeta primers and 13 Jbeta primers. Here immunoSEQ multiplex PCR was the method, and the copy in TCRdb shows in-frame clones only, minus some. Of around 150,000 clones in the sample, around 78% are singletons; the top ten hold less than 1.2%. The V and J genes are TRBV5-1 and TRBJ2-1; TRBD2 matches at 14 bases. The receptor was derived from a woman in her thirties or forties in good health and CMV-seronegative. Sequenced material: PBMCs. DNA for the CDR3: TGCGCCAGCAGCCCTCAGGGACTAGCGGGAGTAAATGAGCAGTTCTTC. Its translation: CASSPQGLAGVNEQFF.